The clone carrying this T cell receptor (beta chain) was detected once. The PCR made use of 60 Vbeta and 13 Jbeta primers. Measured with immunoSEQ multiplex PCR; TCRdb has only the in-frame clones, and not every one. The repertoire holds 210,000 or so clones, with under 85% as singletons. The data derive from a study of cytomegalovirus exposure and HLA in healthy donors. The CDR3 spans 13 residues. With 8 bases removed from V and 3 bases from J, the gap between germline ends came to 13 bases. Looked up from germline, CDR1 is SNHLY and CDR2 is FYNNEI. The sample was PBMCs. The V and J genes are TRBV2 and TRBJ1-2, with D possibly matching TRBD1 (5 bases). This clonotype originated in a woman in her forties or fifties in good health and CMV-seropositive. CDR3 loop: CASGLGGDYGYTF. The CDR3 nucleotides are TGTGCCAGCGGACTCGGGGGGGACTATGGCTACACCTTC.